These T cell receptor beta chains were read from a single sample in a study of cytomegalovirus exposure and HLA in healthy donors. Produced via immunoSEQ multiplex PCR; TCRdb's table is partial and in-frame only. Seen here are approximately 120,000 clones, 77% observed once, and the top ten hold 10% to 11%. Sequenced material: PBMCs. Receptor source: a man aged 40-55 years in good health and CMV-seropositive. CDR3s include the opening cysteine and the closing phenylalanine or tryptophan. D genes are given only for firm matches.

v_call	cdr3_length	j_call	d_call	cdr3_aa
TRBV14	15	TRBJ1-1	TRBD1	CASSSGATGALEAFF
TRBV14	13	TRBJ2-3	TRBD1	CASSLKQGYTQYF
TRBV18	15	TRBJ2-7	-	CASSLSDSTPYEQYF
TRBV2	13	TRBJ2-7	TRBD1	CARRAQGSYEQYF
TRBV11-1	14	TRBJ2-3	-	CASSLIRGTDTQYF
TRBV7-8	14	TRBJ2-2	-	CASSLGANTGELFF
TRBV11-2	16	TRBJ2-1	TRBD2	CASSLEGLAGAGEQFF
TRBV27	15	TRBJ1-5	TRBD1	CASSTGDFSNQPQHF
TRBV11-2	12	TRBJ2-1	-	CASTRDYNEQFF
TRBV11-1	15	TRBJ1-4	-	CASSLSGRTNEKLFF
TRBV15	15	TRBJ2-7	TRBD1	CATSRSGTGGYEQYF
TRBV18	16	TRBJ2-1	TRBD2	CASSSSGGASYNEQFF
TRBV11-3	15	TRBJ2-1	-	CASRRDTSSYNEQFF
TRBV7-9	17	TRBJ2-2	TRBD1	CASSLAPGRGKAGELFF
TRBV28	15	TRBJ1-3	TRBD1	CASIEGQGIRHTIYF
TRBV23-1	15	TRBJ1-6	-	CASSQSPGAPSPLHF
TRBV7-3	15	TRBJ2-2	TRBD1	CASSLGTANTGELFF
TRBV18	18	TRBJ2-7	-	CASSPNPGLRDTPYEQYF
TRBV2	12	TRBJ1-1	-	CASRVRNTEAFF
TRBV23-1	16	-	-	CASSRYHRALSYEQYF
TRBV7-6	20	TRBJ2-5	-	CASSLAALGAAFSHQETQYF
TRBV7-2	14	TRBJ1-2	TRBD1	CASSFWTGGYGYTF
TRBV19	16	TRBJ1-6	TRBD1	CASNDPGQGGYSPLHF
TRBV28	14	TRBJ2-5	TRBD2	CASSSPGGRETQYF
TRBV7-9	14	TRBJ1-2	TRBD1	CASSLGGTGYGYTF
TRBV4-3	13	TRBJ2-2	-	CASSQERKRELFF
TRBV18	14	TRBJ1-2	TRBD1	CASSPQGVNYGYTF
TRBV6-5	14	TRBJ1-2	-	CASTSTGGVGGYTF
TRBV4-1	15	TRBJ2-3	TRBD2	CASSQEGGSTDTQYF
TRBV5-1	15	TRBJ2-4	-	CASSLMGDSKNIQYF
TRBV10-3	14	TRBJ2-7	TRBD1	CAISEGQASYEQYF
TRBV19	16	TRBJ2-2	-	CASSPQGLVNTGELFF
TRBV11-2	16	TRBJ2-1	-	CASSRHGTMGTIEQFF
TRBV29-1	14	TRBJ1-2	-	CSVEGVGSNYGYTF
TRBV28	13	TRBJ1-2	-	CASSLRGPYGYTF
TRBV4-3	16	TRBJ1-1	-	CASSQDRGTVNTEAFF
TRBV29-1	12	TRBJ1-2	-	CSVEGRGYGYTF
TRBV5-5	14	TRBJ1-1	-	CASSLQTKNTEAFF
TRBV7-2	17	TRBJ2-3	-	CASSPLPGGPGKDTQYF
TRBV7-3	15	TRBJ2-5	-	CASSQHVGTKETQYF
TRBV5-1	16	TRBJ1-6	-	CASSLAFGARNSPLHF
TRBV6-6	13	TRBJ2-2	-	CASRRLNTGELLF
TRBV10-3	16	TRBJ2-7	-	CAISEDRQPSAYEQYF
TRBV25-1	13	TRBJ2-2	-	CASSEEGPGELFF
TRBV5-4	15	TRBJ2-2	TRBD1	CASSTGQGNTGELFF
TRBV28	15	TRBJ2-1	TRBD2	CASSSSGGAGYEQFF
TRBV28	16	TRBJ1-4	TRBD1	CASSSGTGATNEKLFF
TRBV4-1	14	TRBJ1-2	-	CASTRGAADYGYTF
TRBV4-1	13	TRBJ2-3	-	CASWGPGRDTQYF
TRBV29-1	12	TRBJ2-5	-	CSVRQNQETQYF
TRBV29-1	14	TRBJ2-7	-	CSVEDRTASYEQYF
TRBV6-5	13	TRBJ1-6	-	CASSSLGGSPLHF